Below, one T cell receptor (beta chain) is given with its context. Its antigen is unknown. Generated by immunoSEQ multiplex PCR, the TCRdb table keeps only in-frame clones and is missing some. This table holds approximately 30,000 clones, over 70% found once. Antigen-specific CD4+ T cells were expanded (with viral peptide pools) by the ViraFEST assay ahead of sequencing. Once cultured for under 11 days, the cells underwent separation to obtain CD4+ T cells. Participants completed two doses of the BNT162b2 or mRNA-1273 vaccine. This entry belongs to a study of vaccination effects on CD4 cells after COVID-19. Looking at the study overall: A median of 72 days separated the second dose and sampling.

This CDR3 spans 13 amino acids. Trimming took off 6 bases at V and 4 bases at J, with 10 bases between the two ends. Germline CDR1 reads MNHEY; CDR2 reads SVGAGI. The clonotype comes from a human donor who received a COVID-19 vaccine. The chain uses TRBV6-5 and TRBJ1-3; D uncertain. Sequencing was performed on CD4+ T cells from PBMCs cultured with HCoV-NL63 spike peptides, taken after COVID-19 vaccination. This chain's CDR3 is CASSPQGGNTIYF. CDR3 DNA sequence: TGTGCCAGCAGCCCCCAAGGCGGAAACACCATATATTTT.